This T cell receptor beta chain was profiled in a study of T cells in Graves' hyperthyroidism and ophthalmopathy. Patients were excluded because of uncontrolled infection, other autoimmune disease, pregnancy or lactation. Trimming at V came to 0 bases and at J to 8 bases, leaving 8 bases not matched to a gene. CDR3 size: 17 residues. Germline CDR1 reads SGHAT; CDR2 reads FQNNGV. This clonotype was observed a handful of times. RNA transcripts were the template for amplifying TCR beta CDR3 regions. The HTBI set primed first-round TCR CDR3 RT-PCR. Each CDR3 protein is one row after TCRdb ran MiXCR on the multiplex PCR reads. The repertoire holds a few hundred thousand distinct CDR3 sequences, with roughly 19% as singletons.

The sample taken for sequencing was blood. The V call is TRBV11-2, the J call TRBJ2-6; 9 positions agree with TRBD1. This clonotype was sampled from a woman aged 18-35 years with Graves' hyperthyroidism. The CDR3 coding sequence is TGTGCCAGCAGCTTAGAGAGGCGGACAGGGGTGACCAACGTCCTGACTTTC. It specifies CASSLERRTGVTNVLTF. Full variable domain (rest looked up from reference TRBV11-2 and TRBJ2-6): EAGVAQSPRYKIIEKRQSVAFWCNPISGHATLYWYQQILGQGPKLLIQFQNNGVVDDSQLPKDRFSAERLKGVDSTLKIQPAKLEDSAVYLCASSLERRTGVTNVLTFGAGSRLTVL.